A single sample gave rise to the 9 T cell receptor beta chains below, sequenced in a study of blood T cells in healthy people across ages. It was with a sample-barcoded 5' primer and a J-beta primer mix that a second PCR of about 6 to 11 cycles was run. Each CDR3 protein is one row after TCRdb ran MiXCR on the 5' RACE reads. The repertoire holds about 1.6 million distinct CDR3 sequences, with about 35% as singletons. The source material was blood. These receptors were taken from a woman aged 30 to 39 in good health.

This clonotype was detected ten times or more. The CDR3 loop reads CASTPGTGVGEQYF. Here the CDR3 DNA reads TGTGCCAGCACCCCCGGGACAGGGGTGGGGGAGCAGTACTTC. V gene TRBV27 combines with J gene TRBJ2-7; 10 bases match TRBD1. Germline values: CDR1 MNHEY, CDR2 SMNVEV (reference sequence). This CDR3 is built from 14 residues. The ends lost 7 bases at V and 7 bases at J; junction bases unmatched: 10.

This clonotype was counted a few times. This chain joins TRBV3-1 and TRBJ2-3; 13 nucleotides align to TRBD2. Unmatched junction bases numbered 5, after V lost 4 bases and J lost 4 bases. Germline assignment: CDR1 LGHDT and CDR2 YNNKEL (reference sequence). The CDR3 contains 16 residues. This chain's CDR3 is CASSPQLAGGPDTQYF. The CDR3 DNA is TGTGCCAGCAGCCCCCAACTAGCGGGAGGGCCAGATACGCAGTATTTT.

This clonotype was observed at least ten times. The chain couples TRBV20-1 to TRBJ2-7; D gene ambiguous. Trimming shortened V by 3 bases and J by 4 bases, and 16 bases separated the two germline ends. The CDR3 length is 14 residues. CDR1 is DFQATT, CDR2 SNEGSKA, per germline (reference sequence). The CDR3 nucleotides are TGCAGTGCTAGTCCCGTAGGCAAAGAGTACGAGCAGTACTTC. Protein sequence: CSASPVGKEYEQYF.

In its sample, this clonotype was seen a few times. The CDR3 region has the DNA TGCAGTGCTAGGGGACAGGGGGCGGACTACAATGAGCAGTTCTTC. It encodes CSARGQGADYNEQFF. The J gene is TRBJ2-1, the V gene TRBV20-1, with 12 positions matching TRBD1. V lost 3 bases to trimming and J lost 3 bases; unmatched junction nucleotides: 3. From germline, CDR1 is DFQATT and CDR2 SNEGSKA (reference sequence). The CDR3 loop spans 15 amino acids.

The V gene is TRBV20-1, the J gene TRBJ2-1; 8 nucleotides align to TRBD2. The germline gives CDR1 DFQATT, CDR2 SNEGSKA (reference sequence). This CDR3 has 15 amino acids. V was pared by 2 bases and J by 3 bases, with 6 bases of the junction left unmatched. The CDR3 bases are TGCAGTGCTAGAAGGACGGGGGGGCGCTACAATGAGCAGTTCTTC. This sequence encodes CSARRTGGRYNEQFF.

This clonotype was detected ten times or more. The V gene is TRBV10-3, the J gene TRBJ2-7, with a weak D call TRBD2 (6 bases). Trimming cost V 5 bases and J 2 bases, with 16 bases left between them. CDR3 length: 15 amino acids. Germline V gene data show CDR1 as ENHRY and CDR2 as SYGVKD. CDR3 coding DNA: TGTGCCATCAGTACACCAGGAGGGCTCCCCTACGAGCAGTACTTC. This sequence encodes CAISTPGGLPYEQYF.

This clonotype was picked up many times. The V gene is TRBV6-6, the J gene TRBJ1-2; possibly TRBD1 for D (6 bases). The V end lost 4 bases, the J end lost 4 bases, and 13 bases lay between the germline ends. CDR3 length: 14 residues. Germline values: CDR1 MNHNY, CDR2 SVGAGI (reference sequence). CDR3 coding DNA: TGTGCCAGCAGTTTTCAGGACAGCCTCTATGGCTACACCTTC. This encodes CASSFQDSLYGYTF.

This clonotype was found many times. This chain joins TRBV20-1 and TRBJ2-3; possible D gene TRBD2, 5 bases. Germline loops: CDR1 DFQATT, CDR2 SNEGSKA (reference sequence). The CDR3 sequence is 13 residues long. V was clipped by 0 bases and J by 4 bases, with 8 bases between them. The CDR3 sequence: CSARDLGADTQYF. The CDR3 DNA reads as TGCAGTGCTAGAGATCTCGGGGCAGATACGCAGTATTTT.

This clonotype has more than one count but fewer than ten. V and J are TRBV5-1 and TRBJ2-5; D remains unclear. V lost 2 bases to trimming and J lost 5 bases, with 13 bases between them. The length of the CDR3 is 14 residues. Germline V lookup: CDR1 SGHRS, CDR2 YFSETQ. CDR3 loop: CASSFSRAMETQYF. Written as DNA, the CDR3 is TGCGCCAGCAGCTTCTCTCGTGCGATGGAGACCCAGTACTTC.